This note documents a single TCR beta chain sequence. What it binds is not known. Clones were sequenced by immunoSEQ multiplex PCR, and TCRdb holds only the in-frame ones, with some missing. Here the sample spans over 150,000 clones, roughly 96% being singletons. Per the germline V gene, CDR1 is MDHEN and CDR2 is SYDVKM. Trimming pared 5 bases from V and 6 bases from J, leaving 6 bases between. The CDR3 length is 11 residues. The donors formed part of the 120-subject validation cohort, distinct from the approximately 670-subject first cohort. These data are taken from a study of cytomegalovirus exposure and HLA in healthy donors. Study results and limitations: Per published reports, the classifier diagnosed cytomegalovirus status with high specificity and sensitivity. Cytomegalovirus-associated TCR beta chains were listed, numbering over 150.

The sequence was collected from a woman in her late teens or twenties in good health and CMV-seronegative. The rearrangement uses TRBV28 and TRBJ2-3, with D unresolved. The sample taken for sequencing was PBMCs. CDR3 sequence (DNA): TGTGCCAGCAGTATCCGGGATACGCAGTATTTT. Residues: CASSIRDTQYF.